The clone carrying this TCR beta chain ranks as medium-sized. As yet, its antigen is unknown. Other DNA sequences from this sample encode an identical CDR3 as well. Repertoires were generated with immunoSEQ multiplex PCR, while TCRdb's copy carries only in-frame clones and drops some. The repertoire holds 200,000 to 250,000 clones, about nine tenths seen once, with 2% in the top ten. Germline CDR1 MNHNS, CDR2 SASEGT. Trimming at V came to 3 bases and at J to 0 bases, leaving 1 base not matched to a gene. The CDR3 totals 15 residues. The data originate from a study of cytomegalovirus exposure and HLA in healthy donors. Findings and caveats of the study: Investigators reported 164 TCR beta chains as tied to cytomegalovirus.

This receptor was identified in a woman aged 18-29 years in good health and CMV-seropositive. The chain uses TRBV6-1 and TRBJ2-7; 11 nucleotides agree with TRBD1. Sequencing was carried out using PBMCs. CDR3 DNA: TGTGCCAGCAGTGAGGGGACAGGGGGCTCCTACGAGCAGTACTTC. Encoded protein: CASSEGTGGSYEQYF.